A single sample is the source of the 4 T cell receptor beta chains below, sequenced in a study of cytomegalovirus exposure and HLA in healthy donors. The PCR made use of 60 Vbeta and 13 Jbeta primers. Generated by immunoSEQ multiplex PCR, the TCRdb table keeps only in-frame clones and is missing some. The data contain under 200,000 clones, roughly 80% of them singletons. The material sequenced was PBMCs. The receptors were gathered from a woman between 18 and 30 years old in good health and CMV-seronegative.

The genes are TRBV5-5 and TRBJ1-6, with 10 bases identical to TRBD1. CDR1 SGHKS and CDR2 YYEKEE come from the germline V gene (reference sequence). The CDR3 covers 16 residues. Losses at the gene ends were 3 bases for V and 9 bases for J; bases not matched to a gene: 9. CDR3 nucleotide sequence: TGTGCCAGCAGCTCGGACCGGGACAGGGGAGCTTCACCCCTCCACTTT. Protein sequence: CASSSDRDRGASPLHF.

V and J are TRBV2 and TRBJ2-1; 11 bases align to TRBD2. Germline V gene sequence: CDR1 SNHLY, CDR2 FYNNEI. The V and J ends lost 7 bases and 6 bases, in that order; junction bases with no gene match: 5. The CDR3 runs 14 residues. The chain's CDR3 is CASIGLAGFNEQFF. The CDR3 coding sequence is TGTGCCAGCATCGGACTAGCGGGTTTCAATGAGCAGTTCTTC.

There are a few counts of this clone. The chain links TRBV13 to TRBJ2-1; perhaps TRBD2 as D (5 bases). This CDR3 comprises 14 residues. V gave up 2 bases and J gave up 7 bases, with 12 bases separating them. Germline CDR1 and CDR2: PRHDT and FYEKMQ (reference sequence). The CDR3 bases are TGTGCCAGCAGCTTAAGAGGGAGTGGTAATGAGCAGTTCTTC. Its translation is CASSLRGSGNEQFF.

The V call is TRBV28, the J call TRBJ2-2; 8 nucleotides line up with TRBD1. The J segment lost 3 bases and the V segment lost 5 bases, leaving 8 bases of the junction unmatched. This CDR3 has 16 residues. The germline V gene has CDR1 MDHEN and CDR2 SYDVKM. The CDR3 DNA follows: TGTGCCAGCAGTCCCCCGGACAGGGTACACACCGGGGAGCTGTTTTTT. The encoded protein is CASSPPDRVHTGELFF.